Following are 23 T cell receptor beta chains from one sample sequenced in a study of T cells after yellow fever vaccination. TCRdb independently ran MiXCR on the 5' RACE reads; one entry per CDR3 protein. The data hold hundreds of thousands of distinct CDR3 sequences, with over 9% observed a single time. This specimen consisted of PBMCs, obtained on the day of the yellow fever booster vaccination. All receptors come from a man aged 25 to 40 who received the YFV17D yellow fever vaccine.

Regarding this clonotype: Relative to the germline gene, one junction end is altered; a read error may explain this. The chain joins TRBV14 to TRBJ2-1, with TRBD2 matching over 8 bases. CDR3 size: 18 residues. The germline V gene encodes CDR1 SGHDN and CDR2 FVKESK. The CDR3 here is CASSQASGRGSSYNKQFF. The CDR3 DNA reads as TGTGCCAGCAGCCAAGCCAGCGGGAGAGGAAGCTCCTACAATAAGCAGTTCTTC.

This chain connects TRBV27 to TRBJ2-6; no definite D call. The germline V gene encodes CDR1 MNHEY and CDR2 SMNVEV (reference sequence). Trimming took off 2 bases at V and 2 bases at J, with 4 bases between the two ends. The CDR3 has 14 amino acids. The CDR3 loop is CASSLRAGANVLTF. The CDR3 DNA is TGTGCCAGCAGTTTACGGGCTGGGGCCAACGTCCTGACTTTC.

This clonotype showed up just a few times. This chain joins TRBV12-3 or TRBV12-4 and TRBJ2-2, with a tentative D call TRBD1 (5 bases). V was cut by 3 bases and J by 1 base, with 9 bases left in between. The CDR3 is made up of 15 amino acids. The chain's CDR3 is CASSFRQQNTGELFF. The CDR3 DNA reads TGTGCCAGCAGTTTCAGACAGCAGAACACCGGGGAGCTGTTTTTT.

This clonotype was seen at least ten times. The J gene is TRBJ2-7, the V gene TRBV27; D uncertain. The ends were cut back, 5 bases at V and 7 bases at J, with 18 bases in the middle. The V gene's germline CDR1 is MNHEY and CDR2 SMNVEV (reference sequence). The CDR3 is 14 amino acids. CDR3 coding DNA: TGTGCCAGCAGTAGACTCAACGTTGCCGGTGAGCAGTACTTC. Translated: CASSRLNVAGEQYF.

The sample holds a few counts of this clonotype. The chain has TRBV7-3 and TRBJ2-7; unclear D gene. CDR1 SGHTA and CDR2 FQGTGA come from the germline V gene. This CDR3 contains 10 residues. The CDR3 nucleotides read TGTGCGTCTGGTCGATGCGAGCAGTACTTC. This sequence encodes CASGRCEQYF.

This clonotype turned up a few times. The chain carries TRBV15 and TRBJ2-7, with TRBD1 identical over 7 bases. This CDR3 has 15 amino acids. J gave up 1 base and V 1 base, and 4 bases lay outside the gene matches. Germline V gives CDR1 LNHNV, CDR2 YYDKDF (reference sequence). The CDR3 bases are TGTGCCACCAGCAGAGCTCGGGACAGTTCCTACGAGCAGTACTTC. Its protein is CATSRARDSSYEQYF.

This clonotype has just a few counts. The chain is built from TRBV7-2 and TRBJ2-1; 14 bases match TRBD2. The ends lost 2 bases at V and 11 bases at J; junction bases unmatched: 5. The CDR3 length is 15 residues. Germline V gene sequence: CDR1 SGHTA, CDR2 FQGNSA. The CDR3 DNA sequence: TGTGCCAGCAGCTTAAGACTAGCGGGAGGGGGAAAGCAGTTCTTC. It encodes CASSLRLAGGGKQFF.

The CDR3 loop reads CAISEVNQPQHF. The CDR3 nucleotides are TGTGCCATCAGTGAGGTAAATCAGCCCCAGCATTTT. The V gene is TRBV10-3, the J gene TRBJ1-5; D not resolved. This CDR3 contains 12 residues. V lost 2 bases and J 4 bases, leaving 3 bases between the germline ends. Germline V gives CDR1 ENHRY, CDR2 SYGVKD.

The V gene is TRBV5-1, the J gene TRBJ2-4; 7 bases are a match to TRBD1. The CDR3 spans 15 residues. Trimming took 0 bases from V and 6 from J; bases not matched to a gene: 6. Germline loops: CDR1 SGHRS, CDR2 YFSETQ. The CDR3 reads CASSLAGTEANIQYF. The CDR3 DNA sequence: TGCGCCAGCAGCTTGGCCGGGACAGAAGCAAACATTCAGTACTTC. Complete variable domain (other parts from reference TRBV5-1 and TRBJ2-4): KAGVTQTPRYLIKTRGQQVTLSCSPISGHRSVSWYQQTPGQGLQFLFEYFSETQRNKGNFPGRFSGRQFSNSRSEMNVSTLELGDSALYLCASSLAGTEANIQYFGAGTRLSVL.

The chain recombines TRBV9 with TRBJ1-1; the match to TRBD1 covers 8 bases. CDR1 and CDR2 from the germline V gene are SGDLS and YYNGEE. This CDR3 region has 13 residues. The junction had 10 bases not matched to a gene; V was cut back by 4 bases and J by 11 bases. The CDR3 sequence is CASSTGQGVGAFF. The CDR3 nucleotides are TGTGCCAGCAGCACAGGACAGGGAGTGGGGGCTTTCTTT.

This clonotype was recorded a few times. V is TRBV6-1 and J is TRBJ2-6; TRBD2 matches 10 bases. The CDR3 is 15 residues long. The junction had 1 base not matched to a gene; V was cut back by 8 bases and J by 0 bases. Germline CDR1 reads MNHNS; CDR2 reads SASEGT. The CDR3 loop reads CASGLADSGANVLTF. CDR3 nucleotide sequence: TGTGCCAGCGGACTAGCGGACTCTGGGGCCAACGTCCTGACTTTC.

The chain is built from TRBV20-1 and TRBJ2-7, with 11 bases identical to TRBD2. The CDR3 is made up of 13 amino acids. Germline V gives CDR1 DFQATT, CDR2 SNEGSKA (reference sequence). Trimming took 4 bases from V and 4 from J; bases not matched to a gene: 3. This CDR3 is CSATRTSGYEQYF. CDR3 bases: TGCAGTGCTACTAGGACTAGCGGGTACGAGCAGTACTTC.

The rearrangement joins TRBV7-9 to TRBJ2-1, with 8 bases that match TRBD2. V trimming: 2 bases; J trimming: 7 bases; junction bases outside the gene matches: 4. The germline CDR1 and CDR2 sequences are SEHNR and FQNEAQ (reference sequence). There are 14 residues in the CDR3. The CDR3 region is CASSLSGSWNEQFF. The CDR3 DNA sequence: TGTGCCAGCAGCTTAAGCGGGAGTTGGAATGAGCAGTTCTTC. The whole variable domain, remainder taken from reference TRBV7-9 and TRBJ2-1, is DTGVSQNPRHKITKRGQNVTFRCDPISEHNRLYWYRQTLGQGPEFLTYFQNEAQLEKSRLLSDRFSAERPKGSFSTLEIQRTEQGDSAMYLCASSLSGSWNEQFFGPGTRLTVL.

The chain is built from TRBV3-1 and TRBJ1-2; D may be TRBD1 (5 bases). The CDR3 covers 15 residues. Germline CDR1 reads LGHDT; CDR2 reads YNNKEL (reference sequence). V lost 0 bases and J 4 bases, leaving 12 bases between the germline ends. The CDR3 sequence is CASSQDWKGAYGYTF. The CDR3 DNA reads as TGTGCCAGCAGCCAAGATTGGAAAGGGGCCTATGGCTACACCTTC. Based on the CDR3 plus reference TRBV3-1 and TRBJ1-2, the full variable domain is DTAVSQTPKYLVTQMGNDKSIKCEQNLGHDTMYWYKQDSKKFLKIMFSYNNKELIINETVPNRFSPKSPDKAHLNLHINSLELGDSAVYFCASSQDWKGAYGYTFGSGTRLTVV.

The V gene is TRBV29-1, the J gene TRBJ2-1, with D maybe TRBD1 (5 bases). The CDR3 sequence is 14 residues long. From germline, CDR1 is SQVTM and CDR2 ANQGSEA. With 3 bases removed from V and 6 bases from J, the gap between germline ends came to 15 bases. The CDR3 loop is CSVDLRPQGNEQFF. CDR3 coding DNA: TGCAGCGTTGATTTGCGTCCCCAGGGCAATGAGCAGTTCTTC.

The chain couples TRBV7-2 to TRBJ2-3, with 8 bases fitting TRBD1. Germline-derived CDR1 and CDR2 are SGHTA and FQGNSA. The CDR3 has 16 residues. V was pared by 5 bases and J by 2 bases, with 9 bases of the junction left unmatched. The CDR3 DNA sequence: TGTGCCAGCAGCCTCCCCAGGGGGCGCATCACAGATACGCAGTATTTT. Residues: CASSLPRGRITDTQYF.

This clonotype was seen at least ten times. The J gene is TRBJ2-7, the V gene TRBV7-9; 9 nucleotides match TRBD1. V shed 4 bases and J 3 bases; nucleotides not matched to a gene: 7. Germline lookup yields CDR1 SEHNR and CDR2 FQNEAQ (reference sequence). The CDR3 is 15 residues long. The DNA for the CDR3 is TGTGCCAGCAGCTCCCTCCCGGGACAGGGCTACGAGCAGTACTTC. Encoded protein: CASSSLPGQGYEQYF.

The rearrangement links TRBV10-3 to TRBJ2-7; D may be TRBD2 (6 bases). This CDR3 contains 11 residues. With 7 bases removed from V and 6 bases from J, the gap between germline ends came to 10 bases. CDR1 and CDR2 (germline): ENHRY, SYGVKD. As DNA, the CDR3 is TGTGCCATCACGGCCGGGGGCGAGCAGTACTTC. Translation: CAITAGGEQYF.

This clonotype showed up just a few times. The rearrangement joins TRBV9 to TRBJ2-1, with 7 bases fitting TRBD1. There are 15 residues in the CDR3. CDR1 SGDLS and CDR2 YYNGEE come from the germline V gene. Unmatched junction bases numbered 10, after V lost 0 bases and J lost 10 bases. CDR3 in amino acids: CASSVGGQVVVEQFF. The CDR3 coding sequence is TGTGCCAGCAGCGTAGGCGGACAGGTCGTCGTAGAGCAGTTCTTC.

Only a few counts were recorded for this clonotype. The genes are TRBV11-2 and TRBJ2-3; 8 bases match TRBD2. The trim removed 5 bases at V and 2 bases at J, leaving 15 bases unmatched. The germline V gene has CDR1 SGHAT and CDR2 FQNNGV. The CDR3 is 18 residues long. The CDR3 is CASSPRRGGGTDTDTQYF. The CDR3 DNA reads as TGTGCCAGCAGCCCTCGACGGGGGGGCGGGACGGACACAGATACGCAGTATTTT.

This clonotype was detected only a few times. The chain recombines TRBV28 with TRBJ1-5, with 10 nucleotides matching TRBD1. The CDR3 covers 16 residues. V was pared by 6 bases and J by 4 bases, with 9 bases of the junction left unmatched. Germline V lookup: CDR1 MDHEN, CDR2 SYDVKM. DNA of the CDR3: TGTGCCAGCAGGTTGGGGACAGGGGAGATAAATCAGCCCCAGCATTTT. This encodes CASRLGTGEINQPQHF.

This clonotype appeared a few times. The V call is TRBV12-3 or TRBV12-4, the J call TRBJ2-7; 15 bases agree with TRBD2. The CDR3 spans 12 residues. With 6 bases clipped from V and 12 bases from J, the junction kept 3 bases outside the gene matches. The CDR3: CASSGLAGGTYF. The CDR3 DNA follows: TGTGCCAGCAGCGGACTAGCGGGAGGGACGTACTTC.

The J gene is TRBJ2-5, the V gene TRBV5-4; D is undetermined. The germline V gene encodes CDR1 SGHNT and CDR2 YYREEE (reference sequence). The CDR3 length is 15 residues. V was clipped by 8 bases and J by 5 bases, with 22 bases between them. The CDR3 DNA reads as TGTGCCAGTACCCGATTTGCAGACAAAGGGGAGACCCAGTACTTC. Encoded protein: CASTRFADKGETQYF.